The rows below give T cell receptor beta chains drawn from one sample of a study of blood T cell repertoires in COVID-19. TCRdb keeps only in-frame clones here, not all; method: immunoSEQ multiplex PCR. The table records about 140,000 clones, around 80% of them present only once. The specimen was peripheral blood. The receptors originated from a man between 60 and 75 years old with acute or convalescent COVID-19. Both conserved end residues are part of each CDR3. The order of the fields is J gene, V gene, D gene, clone size, CDR3 protein, CDR3 DNA. The D gene is left open where the match is weak. Not all rows give a size; the values are once, few, many and, for expanded clones, a class.

J: TRBJ1-2
V: TRBV7-9
D: .
size: .
CDR3: CASSFEGRNGYTF
DNA: TGTGCCAGCAGCTTTGAGGGGAGGAATGGCTACACCTTC

J: TRBJ1-5
V: TRBV12-3/TRBV12-4
D: .
size: once
CDR3: CASRRGGDQPQHF
DNA: TGTGCCAGCAGACGGGGAGGGGACCAGCCCCAGCATTTT

J: TRBJ1-6
V: TRBV19
D: TRBD1
size: .
CDR3: CATATGAVNSPLHF
DNA: TGTGCCACGGCGACAGGGGCTGTTAATTCACCCCTCCACTTT

J: TRBJ2-7
V: TRBV4-2
D: TRBD1
size: .
CDR3: CASSQTGGYEQYF
DNA: TGTGCCAGCAGCCAAACAGGGGGCTACGAGCAGTACTTC

J: TRBJ2-2
V: TRBV6-6
D: .
size: .
CDR3: CASAARNTGELFF
DNA: TGTGCCAGCGCGGCCCGGAACACCGGGGAGCTGTTTTTT

J: TRBJ1-4
V: TRBV11-2
D: TRBD1
size: .
CDR3: CASSRTGGYEKLFF
DNA: TGTGCCAGCAGCCGGACAGGGGGCTATGAAAAACTGTTTTTT

J: TRBJ2-3
V: TRBV9
D: .
size: few
CDR3: CASSVAGTSTDTQYF
DNA: TGTGCCAGCAGCGTAGCAGGGACTAGCACAGATACGCAGTATTTT

J: TRBJ1-2
V: TRBV6-5
D: .
size: .
CDR3: CATHRLNYGYTF
DNA: TGTGCCACCCACAGGCTTAACTATGGCTACACCTTC

J: TRBJ2-5
V: TRBV30
D: .
size: .
CDR3: CAWRRQVLGETQYF
DNA: TGTGCCTGGAGGCGACAGGTCCTTGGGGAGACCCAGTACTTC

J: TRBJ2-2
V: TRBV28
D: .
size: .
CDR3: CASSLAGAAGELFF
DNA: TGTGCCAGCAGTTTGGCAGGGGCTGCCGGGGAGCTGTTTTTT

J: TRBJ2-7
V: TRBV10-3
D: .
size: .
CDR3: CAISESREGYEQYF
DNA: TGTGCCATCAGTGAGTCGAGGGAAGGCTACGAGCAGTACTTC

J: TRBJ1-3
V: TRBV9
D: TRBD1
size: .
CDR3: CASSAYRGAIYF
DNA: TGTGCCAGCAGCGCTTACAGGGGGGCCATATATTTT